This T cell receptor (beta chain) was identified during a study of T-cell reconstitution after alpha-beta-depleted transplantation in children. The CDR3 is 13 amino acids. The trim removed 4 bases at V and 5 bases at J, leaving 4 bases unmatched. Unique molecular identifiers were used to barcode this TCRbeta library. TCRdb re-called the PCR reads with MiXCR, one entry per CDR3 protein. This sample has hundreds of thousands of distinct CDR3 sequences, with roughly 33% found just once. This clonotype was picked up a small number of times. This clonotype was sampled from a human donor who donated a stem cell graft to a child with aplastic anemia. V and J are TRBV12-3 or TRBV12-4 and TRBJ2-5; 7 positions match TRBD2. Sequencing used PBMCs from the stem cell graft donor, obtained from the stem cell graft. Here the CDR3 DNA reads TGTGCCAGCAGTTGGGACTATGTGGAGACCCAGTACTTC. Translating it yields CASSWDYVETQYF.